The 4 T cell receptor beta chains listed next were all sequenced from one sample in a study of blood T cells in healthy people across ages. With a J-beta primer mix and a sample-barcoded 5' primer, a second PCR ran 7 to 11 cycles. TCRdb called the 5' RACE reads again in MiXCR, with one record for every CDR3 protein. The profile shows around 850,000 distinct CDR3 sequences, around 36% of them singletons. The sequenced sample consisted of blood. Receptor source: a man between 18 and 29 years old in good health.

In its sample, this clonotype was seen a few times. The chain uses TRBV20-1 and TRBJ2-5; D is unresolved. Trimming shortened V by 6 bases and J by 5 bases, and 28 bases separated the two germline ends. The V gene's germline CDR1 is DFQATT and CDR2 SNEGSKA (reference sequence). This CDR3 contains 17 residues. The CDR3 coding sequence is TGCAGTGCCCGGCAGTTCGTGGACCCCAGTTTGCGGGAGACCCAGTACTTC. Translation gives CSARQFVDPSLRETQYF.

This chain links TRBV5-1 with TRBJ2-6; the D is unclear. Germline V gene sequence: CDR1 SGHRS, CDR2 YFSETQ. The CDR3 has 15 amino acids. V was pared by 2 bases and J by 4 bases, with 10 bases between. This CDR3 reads CASSLRPAGANVLTF. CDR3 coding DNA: TGCGCCAGCAGCTTAAGACCTGCCGGGGCCAACGTCCTGACTTTC.

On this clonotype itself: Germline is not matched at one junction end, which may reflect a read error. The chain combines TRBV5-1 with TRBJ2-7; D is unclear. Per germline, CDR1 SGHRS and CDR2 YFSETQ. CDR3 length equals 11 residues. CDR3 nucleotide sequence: TGCGCCAGCAGCTCAAGCGATGAGCGGTACTTC. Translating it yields CASSSSDERYF.

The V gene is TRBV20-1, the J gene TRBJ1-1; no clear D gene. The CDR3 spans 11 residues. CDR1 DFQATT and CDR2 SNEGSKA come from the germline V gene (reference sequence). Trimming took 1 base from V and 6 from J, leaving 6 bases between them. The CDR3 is CSARAPSEAFF. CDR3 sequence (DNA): TGCAGTGCTAGAGCCCCGTCTGAAGCTTTCTTT.